This entry features one TCR beta chain sequence. Which antigen it targets is not known. Base qualities are not recorded, but no much larger clone differs from it by a single base. The data stem from a study of cytomegalovirus exposure and HLA in healthy donors (dated by TCRdb to about 2017). Study-wide context: In an earlier analysis of 550 to 750 of the donors, 276 Gb of sequence data and approximately 120 million unique TCR beta sequences from about 190 million T cells were reported. An early release that covered about 600 HLA-typed donors contained about 300 gigabases of sequencing data and around 80 million unique TCR sequences. The genetic ancestry cluster associated with self-reported Caucasian donors included about 81% of the approximately 410 genotyped donors. The aim of the study was to test whether cataloging public T cell receptors could identify signatures of past pathogen exposure. Using immunosequencing, the study profiled T cell repertoires from 666 subjects and related those repertoires to cytomegalovirus serostatus. Besides the first cohort of around 700 subjects, a separate validation cohort made up of 120 or so different subjects was used. To predict cytomegalovirus infection status, the study brought together high-throughput TCR immunosequencing, statistical association of individual TCRs with disease status, and machine learning. In a later analysis, previously published TCR beta repertoires from 670 or so donors were re-analyzed and high-resolution HLA genotyping was added so that TCR occurrence patterns could be studied. Rather than using new phenotypic data, the later analysis identified candidate immune exposures from TCR beta sequences and from how often those sequences occurred across donors. In an earlier analysis of about 590 of the donors, high-throughput TCR beta sequencing was used to judge whether each TCR beta V gene segment behaved as functional or pseudogenic. Donor age, sex, ethnicity and CMV serostatus were compiled together with the repertoire data. In a later genetic analysis, genome-wide SNP genotypes for about three fifths of the roughly 670 donors were used, and that subset was treated as a discovery cohort. Every discovery cohort repertoire had been produced on one sequencing platform. Both class I and class II loci were covered by HLA typing, at four-digit resolution. Typing coverage varied by locus: roughly 629-640 donors for A, B, C, DRB1 and DQB1; approximately 560 for DQA1; approximately 610 for DPA1; around 490 for DPB1. Roughly five DR-DQ haplotypes were treated as single units for association and clustering because of strong linkage in the cohort. Among over 350 genotyped donors of the cohort, an average of approximately 240,000 unique TCR beta nucleotide sequences were sequenced per donor, roughly 20% of them non-productive. General conclusions and limits of the study: In vitro tests confirmed that a few of the cytomegalovirus-associated TCR beta chains recognize cytomegalovirus antigens. The authors suggested that the approach could potentially be extended to other disease states and immunological phenotypes. A later genetic analysis associated a missense DCLRE1C variant with V-gene and J-gene trimming of TCR beta chains, and an independent cohort replicated the association. A further reported finding was that TCR beta sequences accurately predicted the HLA-A and HLA-B alleles for most subjects in the first cohort. A later analysis found that TCR association rates varied across HLA loci, with DRB1 alleles showing the most associated TCRs and HLA-C alleles the fewest. Compared with the roughly 700-donor mean, donors in an Asian-associated ancestry cluster had fewer N-insertions in productive TCRs, according to a later genetic analysis. The study listed over 150 TCR beta chains as associated with cytomegalovirus. Most TCR sequences were seen in very few donors, while some public TCRs were found in many individuals. A later analysis associated 16,951 TCR beta sequences with specific HLA alleles at a false discovery rate of 0.05. HLA typing was unavailable for some donors at each locus, so association tests used only the typed subset. In this cohort, only TCR beta chains were sequenced, and detectable features were limited by the absence of alpha or paired-chain data. Roughly uniform sequencing depth across donors was assumed in presence/absence analyses, although this assumption may not hold. Some IMGT-functional V segments, including TRBV6-2 and TRBV6-3, could not be distinguished by the 87-base-pair reads and were therefore excluded. A later analysis found that HLA-associated TCR beta chains were more clonally expanded and had lower generation probabilities than equally common non-associated chains. The classifier was reported to diagnose cytomegalovirus status with high specificity and sensitivity in both the original cohort and the validation cohort. A cluster of highly shared sequence variants was judged likely to be a technical artifact of the sequencing pipeline. In a later analysis, most CMV-associated TCR beta chains were found to appear HLA-restricted, with HLA associations seemingly driven largely by CMV exposure. Because counts were too low, about 18 rarely observed V segments, including chromosome 9 orphons, were excluded from the earlier analysis of around 640 of the donors. Broadly in line with IMGT annotations, most TCR beta V segments showed up in productive rearrangements about 87% or about 30% of the time in an earlier analysis of some 590 of the donors. Several of the top co-occurrence clusters appeared to be linked to parvovirus B19, influenza, CMV and Epstein-Barr virus, according to a later analysis. Immune exposure information for the cohort was limited to CMV serostatus. Correlated functional status among segregating V segments might be attributable to linkage disequilibrium, but an unknown experimental factor could not be ruled out. When HLA alleles, especially DR and DQ, strongly co-occurred, attributing TCR associations to individual alleles was difficult.

Library construction relied on the immunoSEQ multiplex PCR assay. For the multiplex PCR, a mixture combining 60 forward primers for TCR Vbeta segments and 13 reverse primers for TCR Jbeta segments was used. The CDR3 region of rearranged TCR beta genes was amplified from genomic DNA with a multiplex PCR assay. The Illumina HiSeq System was used to sequence the amplified TCR beta libraries as 87-base-pair reads. Regarding the original processing steps: A later analysis counted 75 million to 100 million unique TCR beta chains across the 670 or so repertoires, and some 11 million of these chains were shared by at least two donors. A nearest-neighbor algorithm error-corrected the raw reads and collapsed the reads into unique sequences, merging closely related sequences to remove PCR and sequencing errors. CDR3 sequences were aligned to IMGT reference sequences to assign V, D and J gene segments. For a sequence to be retained, at least a six-nucleotide match to both a V gene segment and a J gene segment was required. Rearrangements were called productive when the CDR3 lacked stop codons and stayed in frame with V and J; all others were non-productive. CDR3 was defined according to IMGT convention as the region running from the second conserved V-encoded cysteine to the conserved J-encoded phenylalanine. Sequences without an unambiguous match to a single V gene segment were excluded from the earlier analysis of several hundred of the donors. An earlier analysis of a few hundred of the donors classified V segments as functional when productive rearrangements were above 56.7% and as segregating when the standard deviation between donors was above 5%. A statistical classification framework was built for diagnosing cytomegalovirus status from the catalog of TCR beta chain sequences. A later analysis assigned V and J genes by comparing TCR nucleotide sequences with IMGT/GENE-DB human TR gene sequences. In a later analysis, CDR3 sequences and most-parsimonious VDJ recombination scenarios were assigned using the TCRdist pipeline. In a later analysis, each TCR beta chain was defined by its CDR3 amino acid sequence together with its V-gene family, and reads lacking a unique V-gene family were excluded. To address suspected cross-contamination and a sequencing artifact, a later analysis removed several hundred highly shared, low-generation-probability nucleotide sequences. For each public chain, a later analysis derived a clonal expansion index from normalized ranks of inferred template counts within each repertoire. In a later analysis, generation probabilities were computed using a VDJ recombination model fitted to out-of-frame rearrangements, and the results were checked against IGoR. A later analysis scored TCR-TCR, TCR-HLA and TCR-CMV co-occurrence with hypergeometric tests, applying a repertoire-size bias correction to TCR pairs. To estimate false discovery rates, a later analysis permuted the HLA or CMV assignments 20 times. In a later analysis, co-occurring TCRs were grouped using DBSCAN, with TCRdist sequence similarity added in when clustering inside HLA-allele-positive subsets. Repertoires with fewer than 30,000 or more than 120,000 public chains, plus five repertoires with anomalous nucleotide sharing, were excluded from co-occurrence clustering. TCRdb carries this immuneACCESS record with in-frame sequences only. Its versions omit some clonotypes, under half of them owing to an unresolved V gene in the studies checked, with the rest unexplained. V and J calls plus clone size are reproduced from that table; the DNA served to infer D and trimming. Present in this sample are around 100,000 clones, over 60% of which were seen just once. The ten biggest clones cover almost 3% of the sample.

The cohort consisted of 666 healthy bone marrow donors. At the time of sampling, every cohort member was nominally healthy, though immune exposures that went unrecorded were likely present. The donor tested CMV seropositive, placing the donor among the 290 or so seropositive members of the cohort. A peripheral blood sample was collected from each donor, and TCR beta sequencing was performed on peripheral blood mononuclear cells. The Qiagen DNeasy Blood Extraction Kit was used to extract genomic DNA from the blood cell samples. V lost 7 bases and J lost 6 bases, and the count of bases not matched to a germline gene is 17. CDR1 MGHDK and CDR2 SYGVNS were looked up in the germline V gene. The CDR3 spans 16 residues, from the cysteine through the phenylalanine. Only CDR3 DNA is held: 48 bases, read in frame from base 1.

The sequence came from a woman aged 18-29 years in good health and CMV-seropositive. The sample comprised PBMCs. Recombination linked TRBV25-1 to TRBJ1-2; 7 of the junction bases match TRBD1. The CDR3 sequence is CASILTPGTAHNGYTF. At the DNA level, the sequence is TGTGCCAGCATATTGACCCCCGGGACAGCCCATAATGGCTACACCTTC.